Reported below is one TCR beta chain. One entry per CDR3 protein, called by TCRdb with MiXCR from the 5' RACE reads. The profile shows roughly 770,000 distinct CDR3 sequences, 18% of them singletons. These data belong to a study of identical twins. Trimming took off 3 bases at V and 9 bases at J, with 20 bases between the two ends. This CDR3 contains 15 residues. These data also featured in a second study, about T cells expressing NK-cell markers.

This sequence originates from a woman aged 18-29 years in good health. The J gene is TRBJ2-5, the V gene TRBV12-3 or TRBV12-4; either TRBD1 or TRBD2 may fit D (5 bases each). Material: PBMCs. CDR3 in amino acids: CASSFRDGVFAAQYF. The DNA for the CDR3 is TGTGCCAGCAGTTTTAGGGACGGAGTTTTTGCGGCCCAGTACTTC.